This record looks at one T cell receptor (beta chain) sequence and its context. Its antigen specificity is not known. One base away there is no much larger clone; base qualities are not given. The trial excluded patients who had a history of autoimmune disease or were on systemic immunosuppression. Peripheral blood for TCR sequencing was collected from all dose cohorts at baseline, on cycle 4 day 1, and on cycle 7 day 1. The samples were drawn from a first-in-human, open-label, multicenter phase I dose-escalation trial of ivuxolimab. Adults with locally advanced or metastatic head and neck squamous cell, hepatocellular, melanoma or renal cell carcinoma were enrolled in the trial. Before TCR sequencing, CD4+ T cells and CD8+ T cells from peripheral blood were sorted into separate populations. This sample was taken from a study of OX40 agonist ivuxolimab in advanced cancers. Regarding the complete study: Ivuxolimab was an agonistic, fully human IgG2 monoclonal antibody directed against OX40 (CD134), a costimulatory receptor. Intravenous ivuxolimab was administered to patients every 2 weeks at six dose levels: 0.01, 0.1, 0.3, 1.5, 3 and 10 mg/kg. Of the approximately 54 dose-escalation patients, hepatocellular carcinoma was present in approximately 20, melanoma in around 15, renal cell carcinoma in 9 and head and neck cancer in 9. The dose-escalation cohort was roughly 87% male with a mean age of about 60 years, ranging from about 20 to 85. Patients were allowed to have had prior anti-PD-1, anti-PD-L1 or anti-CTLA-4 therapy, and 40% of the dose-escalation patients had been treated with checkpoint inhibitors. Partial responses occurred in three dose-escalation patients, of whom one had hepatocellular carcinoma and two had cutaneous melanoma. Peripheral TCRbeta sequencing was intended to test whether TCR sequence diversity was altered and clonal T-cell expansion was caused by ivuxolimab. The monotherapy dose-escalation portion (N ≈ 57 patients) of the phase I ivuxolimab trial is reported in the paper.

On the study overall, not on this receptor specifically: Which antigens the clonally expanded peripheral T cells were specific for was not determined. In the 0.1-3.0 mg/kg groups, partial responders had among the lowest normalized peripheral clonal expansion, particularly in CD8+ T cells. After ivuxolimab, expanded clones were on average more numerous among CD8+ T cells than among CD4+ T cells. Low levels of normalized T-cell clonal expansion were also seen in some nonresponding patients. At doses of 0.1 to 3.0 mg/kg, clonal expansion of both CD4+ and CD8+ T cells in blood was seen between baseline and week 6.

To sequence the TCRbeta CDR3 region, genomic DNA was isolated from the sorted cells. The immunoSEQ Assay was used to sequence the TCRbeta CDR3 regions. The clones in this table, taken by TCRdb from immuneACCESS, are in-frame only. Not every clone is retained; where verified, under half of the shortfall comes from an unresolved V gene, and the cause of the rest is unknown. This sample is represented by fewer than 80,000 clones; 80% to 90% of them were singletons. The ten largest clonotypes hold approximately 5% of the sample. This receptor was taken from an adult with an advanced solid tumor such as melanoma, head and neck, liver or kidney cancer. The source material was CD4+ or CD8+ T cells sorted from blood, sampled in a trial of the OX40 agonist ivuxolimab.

The CDR3 amino acid sequence is: CASRPGTSGGEQFF. In nucleotides, the sequence is TGTGCCAGCAGACCCGGGACTAGCGGGGGGGAGCAGTTCTTC. Recombination joined TRBV6-5 with TRBJ2-1; 15 junctional bases match TRBD2. The V end gives up 6 bases and the J end 10 bases, leaving 4 bases in the junction not matched to a gene. Inclusive of the bounding cysteine and phenylalanine, the CDR3 is 14 residues long. Only the CDR3 portion is preserved as DNA: 42 bases, with reading frame beginning at the first base. Based on the germline V gene, the CDR1 and CDR2 sequences are MNHEY and SVGAGI.